A selection of T cell receptor beta chains follows, all from one sample in a study of shared clonotypes between healthy human individuals. Produced via immunoSEQ multiplex PCR; TCRdb's table is partial and in-frame only. The sample carries 190,000 or so clones, 85% to 95% recorded once. Sequencing was done on a sample of naive CD4+ T cells sorted from blood. The origin of the receptors is a woman in her 30s in good health. Each CDR3 is given with its conserved first and last residue. The order of the fields is clone size, CDR3 length, V gene, D gene, J gene, CDR3 DNA, CDR3 protein. A D gene is named only where the DNA matches it firmly. Size is omitted from some rows. Given values are once, few, many or a class for expanded clones.

abundance: NA; len: 16; v_gene: TRBV9; d_gene: TRBD2; j_gene: TRBJ2-5; CDR3nt: TGTGCCAGCAGCACTTCGGGACTACCCGATCAAGAGACCCAGTACTTC; CDR3aa: CASSTSGLPDQETQYF
abundance: NA; len: 12; v_gene: TRBV18; d_gene: TRBD1; j_gene: TRBJ1-1; CDR3nt: TGTGCCAGCTCACTACAGGGGAATGAAGCTTTCTTT; CDR3aa: CASSLQGNEAFF
abundance: NA; len: 12; v_gene: TRBV7-9; d_gene: NA; j_gene: TRBJ1-1; CDR3nt: TGTGCCAGCAGCCGGATACAAGATGAAGCTTTCTTT; CDR3aa: CASSRIQDEAFF
abundance: once; len: 16; v_gene: TRBV5-8; d_gene: TRBD1; j_gene: TRBJ1-4; CDR3nt: TGTGCCAGCAGAATTCCCGGGACAGCGGTTAATGAAAAACTGTTTTTT; CDR3aa: CASRIPGTAVNEKLFF
abundance: NA; len: 12; v_gene: TRBV7-2; d_gene: NA; j_gene: TRBJ2-6; CDR3nt: TGTGCCCGGGCAGCCGGGGCCAACGTCCTGACTTTC; CDR3aa: CARAAGANVLTF
abundance: NA; len: 16; v_gene: TRBV4-2; d_gene: TRBD2; j_gene: TRBJ2-7; CDR3nt: TGTGCCAGCAGCCAAAGAGGTAGCGGGAGGCGTTACGAGCAGTACTTC; CDR3aa: CASSQRGSGRRYEQYF
abundance: NA; len: 14; v_gene: TRBV6-6; d_gene: TRBD1; j_gene: TRBJ2-7; CDR3nt: TGTGCCAGCAGCCACCGGGACAGGGGGATCGAGCAGTACTTC; CDR3aa: CASSHRDRGIEQYF
abundance: NA; len: 14; v_gene: TRBV9; d_gene: TRBD1; j_gene: TRBJ1-2; CDR3nt: TGTGCCAGCAGCGGTCGACAGGGCCCCTATGGCTACACCTTC; CDR3aa: CASSGRQGPYGYTF
abundance: NA; len: 15; v_gene: TRBV6-5; d_gene: TRBD1; j_gene: TRBJ2-7; CDR3nt: TGTGCCAGCAGTTTCGCCGGGACAGGGGACTACGAGCAGTACTTC; CDR3aa: CASSFAGTGDYEQYF
abundance: NA; len: 13; v_gene: TRBV19; d_gene: NA; j_gene: TRBJ1-1; CDR3nt: TGTGCCAGTAGTATGGTCGACGGTACTGAAGCTTTCTTT; CDR3aa: CASSMVDGTEAFF
abundance: NA; len: 15; v_gene: TRBV21-1; d_gene: NA; j_gene: TRBJ2-7; CDR3nt: TGTGCCACCCAGCGCCTAATGAGTGGCAGCTACGAGCAGTACTTC; CDR3aa: CATQRLMSGSYEQYF
abundance: once; len: 20; v_gene: TRBV4-1; d_gene: TRBD2; j_gene: TRBJ2-3; CDR3nt: TGCGCCAGCAGCCACGCCTTGGGACGGGAGGGCCGCAGCCTCCACCCGGCGCAGTATTTT; CDR3aa: CASSHALGREGRSLHPAQYF
abundance: NA; len: 15; v_gene: TRBV6-5; d_gene: TRBD1; j_gene: TRBJ1-4; CDR3nt: TGTGCCAGCAGTCGAAACAGGGGGCGGTTTGAAAAACTGTTTTTT; CDR3aa: CASSRNRGRFEKLFF
abundance: NA; len: 15; v_gene: TRBV18; d_gene: NA; j_gene: TRBJ2-7; CDR3nt: TGTGCCAGTTCCCAGAGGGGTACGAGCTCCTACGAGCAGTACTTC; CDR3aa: CASSQRGTSSYEQYF
abundance: NA; len: 16; v_gene: TRBV5-4; d_gene: TRBD2; j_gene: TRBJ2-3; CDR3nt: TGTGCCAGCAGCTCTGGGACTAGCGTAAGCACAGATACGCAGTATTTT; CDR3aa: CASSSGTSVSTDTQYF
abundance: NA; len: 12; v_gene: TRBV29-1; d_gene: NA; j_gene: TRBJ1-5; CDR3nt: TGCAGCGTTGAGGACTACGGGCAGCCCCAGCATTTT; CDR3aa: CSVEDYGQPQHF
abundance: once; len: 16; v_gene: TRBV5-1; d_gene: TRBD2; j_gene: TRBJ2-1; CDR3nt: TGCGCCAGCAGCCCCCGACTAGCGGCTTCCTACAATGAGCAGTTCTTC; CDR3aa: CASSPRLAASYNEQFF
abundance: NA; len: 15; v_gene: TRBV4-2; d_gene: NA; j_gene: TRBJ2-7; CDR3nt: TGTGCCAGCAGCCAAGCCGACATGAGCTCCTACGAGCAGTACTTC; CDR3aa: CASSQADMSSYEQYF
abundance: NA; len: 14; v_gene: TRBV28; d_gene: NA; j_gene: TRBJ2-2; CDR3nt: TGTGCCAGCAACCTGGACGGGAAGACCGGGGAGCTGTTTTTT; CDR3aa: CASNLDGKTGELFF
abundance: NA; len: 13; v_gene: TRBV4-1; d_gene: NA; j_gene: TRBJ1-1; CDR3nt: TGCGCCAGCAGCCAAGAGCGAGGGACTGAAGCTTTCTTT; CDR3aa: CASSQERGTEAFF
abundance: NA; len: 15; v_gene: TRBV7-3; d_gene: NA; j_gene: TRBJ2-7; CDR3nt: TGTGCCAGCAGCTTACATGTCGGCCAAGCCAACGAGCAGTACTTC; CDR3aa: CASSLHVGQANEQYF
abundance: NA; len: 16; v_gene: TRBV28; d_gene: TRBD2; j_gene: TRBJ2-7; CDR3nt: TGTGCCAGCAGTTTACACGGGACTAGCGGATCCTACGAGCAGTACTTC; CDR3aa: CASSLHGTSGSYEQYF
abundance: once; len: 16; v_gene: TRBV7-9; d_gene: NA; j_gene: TRBJ2-3; CDR3nt: TGTGCCAGCAGCTTGGGATCGCGGTCGGGCACAGATACGCAGTATTTT; CDR3aa: CASSLGSRSGTDTQYF